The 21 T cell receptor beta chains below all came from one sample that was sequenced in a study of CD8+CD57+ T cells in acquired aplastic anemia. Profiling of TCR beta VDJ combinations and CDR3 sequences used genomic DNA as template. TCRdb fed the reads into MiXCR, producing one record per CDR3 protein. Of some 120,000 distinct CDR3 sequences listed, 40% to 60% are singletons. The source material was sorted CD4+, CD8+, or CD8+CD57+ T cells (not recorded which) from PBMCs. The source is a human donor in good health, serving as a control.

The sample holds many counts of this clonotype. The CDR3 bases are TGTGCCAGCAGCTTCAGGGCCTTGAACACTGAAGCTTTCTTT. Amino acids: CASSFRALNTEAFF. This chain uses TRBV5-6 with TRBJ1-1; D may be TRBD1 (5 bases). Germline CDR1 and CDR2: SGHDT and YYEEEE. Deletions cut 2 bases from V and 0 bases from J, with 8 bases between. The CDR3 is 14 amino acids. Using reference TRBV5-6 and TRBJ1-1 for the parts outside the CDR3, the full variable domain is DAGVTQSPTHLIKTRGQQVTLRCSPKSGHDTVSWYQQALGQGPQFIFQYYEEEERQRGNFPDRFSGHQFPNYSSELNVNALLLGDSALYLCASSFRALNTEAFFGQGTRLTVV.

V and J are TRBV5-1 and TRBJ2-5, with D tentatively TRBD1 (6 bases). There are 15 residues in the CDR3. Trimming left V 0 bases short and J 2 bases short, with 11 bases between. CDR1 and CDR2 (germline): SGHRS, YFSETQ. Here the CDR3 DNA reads TGCGCCAGCAGCTTGGGGACAGCCCTACAAGAGACCCAGTACTTC. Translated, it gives CASSLGTALQETQYF.

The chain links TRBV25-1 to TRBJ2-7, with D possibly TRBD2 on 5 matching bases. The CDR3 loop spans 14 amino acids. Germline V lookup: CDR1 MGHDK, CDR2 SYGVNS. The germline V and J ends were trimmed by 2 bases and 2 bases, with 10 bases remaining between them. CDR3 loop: CASSEGERAYEQYF. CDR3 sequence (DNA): TGTGCCAGCAGTGAAGGGGAGAGAGCCTACGAGCAGTACTTC.

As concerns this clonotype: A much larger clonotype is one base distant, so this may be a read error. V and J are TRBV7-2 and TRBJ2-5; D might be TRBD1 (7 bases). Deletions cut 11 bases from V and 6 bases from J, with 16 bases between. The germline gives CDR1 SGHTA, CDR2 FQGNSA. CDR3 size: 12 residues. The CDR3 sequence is CAWAGGRQTQYF. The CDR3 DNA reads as TGTGCCTGGGCAGGGGGGCGGCAGACCCAGTACTTC.

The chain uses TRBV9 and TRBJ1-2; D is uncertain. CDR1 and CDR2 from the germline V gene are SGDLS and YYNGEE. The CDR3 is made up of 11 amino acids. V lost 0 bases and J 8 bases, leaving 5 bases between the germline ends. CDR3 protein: CASSVGQGYTF. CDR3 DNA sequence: TGTGCCAGCAGCGTAGGCCAAGGCTACACCTTC.

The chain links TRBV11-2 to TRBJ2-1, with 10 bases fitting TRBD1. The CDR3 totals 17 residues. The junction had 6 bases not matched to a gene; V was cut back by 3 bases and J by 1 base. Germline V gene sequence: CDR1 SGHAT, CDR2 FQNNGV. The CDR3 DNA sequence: TGTGCCAGCAGCTTGGACAGGGGGGCAACTTCCTACAATGAGCAGTTCTTC. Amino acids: CASSLDRGATSYNEQFF.

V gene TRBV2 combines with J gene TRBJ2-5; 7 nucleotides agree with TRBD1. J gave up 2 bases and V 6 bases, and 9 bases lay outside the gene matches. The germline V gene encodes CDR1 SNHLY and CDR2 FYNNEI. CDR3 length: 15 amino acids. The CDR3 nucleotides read TGTGCCAGCAGCCGACAGGGTATTGGACAAGAGACCCAGTACTTC. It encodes CASSRQGIGQETQYF.

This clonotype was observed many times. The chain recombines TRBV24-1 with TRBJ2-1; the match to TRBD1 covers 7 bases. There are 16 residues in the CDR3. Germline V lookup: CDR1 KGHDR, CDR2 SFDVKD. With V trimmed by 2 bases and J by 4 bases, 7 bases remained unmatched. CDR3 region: CATSDSRGSAYNEQFF. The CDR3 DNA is TGTGCCACCAGTGATTCCAGGGGGTCTGCTTACAATGAGCAGTTCTTC.

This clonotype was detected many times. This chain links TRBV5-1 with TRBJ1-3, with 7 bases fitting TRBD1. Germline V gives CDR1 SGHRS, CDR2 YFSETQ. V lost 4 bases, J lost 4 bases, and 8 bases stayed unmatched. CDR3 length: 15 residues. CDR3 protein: CASSPGQRNGNTIYF. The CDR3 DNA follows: TGCGCCAGCAGCCCGGGACAGAGAAACGGAAACACCATATATTTT. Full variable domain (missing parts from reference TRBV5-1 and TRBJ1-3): KAGVTQTPRYLIKTRGQQVTLSCSPISGHRSVSWYQQTPGQGLQFLFEYFSETQRNKGNFPGRFSGRQFSNSRSEMNVSTLELGDSALYLCASSPGQRNGNTIYFGEGSWLTVV.

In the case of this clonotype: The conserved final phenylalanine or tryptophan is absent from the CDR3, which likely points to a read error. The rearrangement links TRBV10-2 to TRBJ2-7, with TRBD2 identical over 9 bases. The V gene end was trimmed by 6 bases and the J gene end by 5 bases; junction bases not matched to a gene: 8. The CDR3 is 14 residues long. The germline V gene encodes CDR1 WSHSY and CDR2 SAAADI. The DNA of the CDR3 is TGCGCCAGCAGGGGCGGACTAGCGAATCACGAGCAGTACCTC. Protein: CASRGGLANHEQYL.

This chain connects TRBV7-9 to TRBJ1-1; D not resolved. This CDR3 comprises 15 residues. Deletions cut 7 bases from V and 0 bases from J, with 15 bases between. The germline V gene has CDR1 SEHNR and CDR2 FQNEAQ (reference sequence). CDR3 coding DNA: TGTGCCAGCACCTCGTCGAGCCTACTGAACACTGAAGCTTTCTTT. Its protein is CASTSSSLLNTEAFF.

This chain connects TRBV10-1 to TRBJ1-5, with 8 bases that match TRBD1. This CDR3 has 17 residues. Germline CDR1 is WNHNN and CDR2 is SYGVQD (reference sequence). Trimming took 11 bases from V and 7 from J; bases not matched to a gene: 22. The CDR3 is CACPTGTPTGVGQPQHF. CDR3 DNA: TGCGCCTGTCCAACCGGGACCCCGACAGGGGTGGGACAGCCCCAGCATTTT.

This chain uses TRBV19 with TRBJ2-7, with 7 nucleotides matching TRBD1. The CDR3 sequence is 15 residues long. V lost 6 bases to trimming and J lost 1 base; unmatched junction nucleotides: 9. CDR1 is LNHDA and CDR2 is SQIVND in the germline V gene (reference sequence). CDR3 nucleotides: TGTGCCAGTAGCAGCGGACAGGATCTATCCTACGAGCAGTACTTC. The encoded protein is CASSSGQDLSYEQYF.

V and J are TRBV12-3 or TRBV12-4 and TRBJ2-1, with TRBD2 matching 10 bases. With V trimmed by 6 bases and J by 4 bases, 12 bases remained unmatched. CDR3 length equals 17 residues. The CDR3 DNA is TGTGCCAGCAGCCCCGGTAGCGGGGGGACTAGATACAATGAGCAGTTCTTC. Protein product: CASSPGSGGTRYNEQFF.

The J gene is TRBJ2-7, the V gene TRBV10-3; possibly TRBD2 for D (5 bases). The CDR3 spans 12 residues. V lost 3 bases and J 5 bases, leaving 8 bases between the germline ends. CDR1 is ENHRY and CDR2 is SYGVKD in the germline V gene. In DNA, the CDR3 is TGTGCCATCAGTGACGGGGATAACGAGCAGTACTTC. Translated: CAISDGDNEQYF.

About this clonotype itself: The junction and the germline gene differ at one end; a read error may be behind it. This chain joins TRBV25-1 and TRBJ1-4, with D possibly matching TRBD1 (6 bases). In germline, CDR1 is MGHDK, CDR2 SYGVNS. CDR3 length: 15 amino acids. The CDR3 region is CASSENGGRNEKLSF. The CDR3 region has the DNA TGTGCCAGCAGTGAGAATGGGGGCCGCAATGAAAAACTGTCTTTT.

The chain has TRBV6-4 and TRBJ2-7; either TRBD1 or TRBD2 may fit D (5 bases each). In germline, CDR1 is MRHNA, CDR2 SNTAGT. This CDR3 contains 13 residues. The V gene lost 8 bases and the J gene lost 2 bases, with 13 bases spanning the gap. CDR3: CASLGDRTYEQYF. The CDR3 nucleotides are TGTGCCAGCCTTGGGGACCGAACCTACGAGCAGTACTTC.

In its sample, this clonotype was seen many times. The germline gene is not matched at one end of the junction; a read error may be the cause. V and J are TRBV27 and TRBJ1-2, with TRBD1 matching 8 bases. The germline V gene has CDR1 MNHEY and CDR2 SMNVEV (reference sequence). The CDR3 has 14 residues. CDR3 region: CASSSRDRLSGDTF. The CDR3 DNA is TGTGCCAGCAGTTCCCGGGACAGGCTGTCTGGCGACACCTTC.

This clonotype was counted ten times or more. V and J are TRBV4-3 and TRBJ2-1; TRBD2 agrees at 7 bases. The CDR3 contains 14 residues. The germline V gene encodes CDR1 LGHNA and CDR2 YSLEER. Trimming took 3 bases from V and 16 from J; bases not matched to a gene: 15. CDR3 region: CASSQVDSSGRVFF. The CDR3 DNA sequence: TGCGCCAGCAGCCAGGTAGATTCTAGCGGCCGAGTTTTCTTC.

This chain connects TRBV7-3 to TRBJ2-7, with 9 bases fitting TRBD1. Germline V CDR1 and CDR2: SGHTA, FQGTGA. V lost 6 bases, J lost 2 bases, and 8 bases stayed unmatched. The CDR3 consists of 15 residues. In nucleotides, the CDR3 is TGTGCCAGCAGGGATCCGGGACAGGGACCCTACGAGCAGTACTTC. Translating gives CASRDPGQGPYEQYF.

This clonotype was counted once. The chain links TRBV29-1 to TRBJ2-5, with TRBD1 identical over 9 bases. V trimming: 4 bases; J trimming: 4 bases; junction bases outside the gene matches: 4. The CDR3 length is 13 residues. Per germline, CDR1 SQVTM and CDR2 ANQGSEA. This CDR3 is CSVAIQGAETQYF. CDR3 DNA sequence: TGCAGCGTTGCGATACAGGGGGCAGAGACCCAGTACTTC.